Detailed here is one T cell receptor (beta chain). Its antigen is still unknown. The data stem from a study of T cell responses to AZD1222 COVID-19 vaccine. General observations from the study: Donors skewed white British and female; clonal diversity was possibly underestimated. In the spike-specific TCR repertoire, nearly half reportedly target unmutated variant regions. After the peak T cell response, and only then, were repertoires sampled.

Germline V CDR1 and CDR2: SQVTM, ANQGSEA. The CDR3 totals 12 residues. V lost 7 bases, J lost 4 bases, and 6 bases stayed unmatched. Assay: immunoSEQ multiplex PCR; the TCRdb copy retains only in-frame clones and omits some. The sample includes approximately 97,000 clones, roughly 84% of them seen just once. This TCR derives from an adult in good health. Sample: peripheral blood, taken on day 0 of AZD1222 vaccination. The chain carries TRBV29-1 and TRBJ1-2, with 7 bases lining up with TRBD1. The CDR3 reads CSASTGTYGYTF. The CDR3 DNA reads as TGCAGCGCCTCGACAGGGACCTATGGCTACACCTTC.